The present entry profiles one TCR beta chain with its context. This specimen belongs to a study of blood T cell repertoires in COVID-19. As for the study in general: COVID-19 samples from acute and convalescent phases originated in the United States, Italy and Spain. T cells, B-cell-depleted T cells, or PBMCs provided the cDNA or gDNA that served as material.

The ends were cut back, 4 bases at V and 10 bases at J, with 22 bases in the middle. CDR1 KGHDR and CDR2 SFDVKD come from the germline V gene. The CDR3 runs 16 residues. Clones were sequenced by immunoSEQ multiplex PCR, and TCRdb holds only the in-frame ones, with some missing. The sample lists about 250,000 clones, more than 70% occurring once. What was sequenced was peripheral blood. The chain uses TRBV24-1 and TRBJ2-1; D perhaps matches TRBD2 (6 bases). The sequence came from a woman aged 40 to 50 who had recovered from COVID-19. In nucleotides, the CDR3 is TGTGCCACCAGTGACCGATGGGGACTCGTCACATCAGAGCAGTTCTTC. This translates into CATSDRWGLVTSEQFF.